The next 12 T cell receptor beta chains were all read from a single sample in a study of T cells in Graves' hyperthyroidism and ophthalmopathy. Amplified regions were TCR beta CDR3 sequences from RNA transcripts. Using the HTBI primer set, a first-round RT-PCR was run on the TCR CDR3. TCRdb independently ran MiXCR on the multiplex PCR reads; one entry per CDR3 protein. The sample carries around 280,000 distinct CDR3 sequences, 10% to 15% recorded once. The sample consisted of blood. Receptor source: a woman in her twenties or thirties with Graves' hyperthyroidism that later progressed to Graves' ophthalmopathy.

This clonotype was seen repeatedly, ten times or more. This chain uses TRBV7-3 with TRBJ2-7; D not resolved. Between the trimmed V and J ends, which lost 3 bases and 2 bases, there was a span of 8 bases. This CDR3 has 13 residues. Germline V gene data show CDR1 as SGHTA and CDR2 as FQGTGA. CDR3: CASSLDGPYEQYF. For the CDR3, the DNA is TGTGCCAGCAGCTTGGACGGACCCTACGAGCAGTACTTC. Full variable domain (missing parts from reference TRBV7-3 and TRBJ2-7): GAGVSQTPSNKVTEKGKYVELRCDPISGHTALYWYRQSLGQGPEFLIYFQGTGAADDSGLPNDRFFAVRPEGSVSTLKIQRTERGDSAVYLCASSLDGPYEQYFGPGTRLTVT.

This chain joins TRBV20-1 and TRBJ2-7; 12 bases are shared with TRBD2. V gave up 0 bases and J gave up 3 bases; unmatched junction bases: 6. From germline, CDR1 is DFQATT and CDR2 SNEGSKA (reference sequence). The CDR3 is 16 amino acids. CDR3 nucleotide sequence: TGCAGTGCTAGAGATCCGACTAGCGGGAGAATCTACGAGCAGTACTTC. Translated: CSARDPTSGRIYEQYF.

V and J are TRBV9 and TRBJ1-2, with TRBD1 matching 8 bases. There are 14 residues in the CDR3. The germline V gene has CDR1 SGDLS and CDR2 YYNGEE. The ends lost 0 bases at V and 2 bases at J; junction bases unmatched: 0. CDR3 sequence reads: CASSVDRGNYGYTF. The DNA for the CDR3 is TGTGCCAGCAGCGTAGACAGGGGGAACTATGGCTACACCTTC. Combining the CDR3 with reference TRBV9 and TRBJ1-2 gives the whole variable domain DSGVTQTPKHLITATGQRVTLRCSPRSGDLSVYWYQQSLDQGLQFLIQYYNGEERAKGNILERFSAQQFPDLHSELNLSSLELGDSALYFCASSVDRGNYGYTFGSGTRLTVV.

This clonotype was detected many times. V gene TRBV27 combines with J gene TRBJ2-7; 9 nucleotides agree with TRBD1. Germline CDR1 reads MNHEY; CDR2 reads SMNVEV (reference sequence). The V and J ends lost 0 bases and 4 bases, in that order; junction bases with no gene match: 13. The CDR3 spans 18 residues. This chain's CDR3 is CASSLSTTGTGKGYEQYF. The CDR3 DNA reads as TGTGCCAGCAGTTTATCAACCACCGGGACAGGGAAAGGGTACGAGCAGTACTTC.

There are a few counts of this clonotype. The V call is TRBV11-2, the J call TRBJ2-7, with a weak D call TRBD1 (6 bases). This CDR3 is 13 amino acids long. The ends were cut back, 4 bases at V and 3 bases at J, with 10 bases in the middle. Germline-derived CDR1 and CDR2 are SGHAT and FQNNGV. The CDR3 sequence: CASSWGHYYEQYF. The CDR3 DNA reads TGTGCCAGCAGCTGGGGACACTACTACGAGCAGTACTTC.

V gene TRBV29-1 combines with J gene TRBJ2-2; D is tentatively TRBD1 or TRBD2 (5 bases each). V lost 5 bases and J lost 1, with 11 bases in between. There are 14 residues in the CDR3. Germline V CDR1 and CDR2: SQVTM, ANQGSEA. The CDR3 is CSVTGPMNTGELFF. In nucleotides, the CDR3 is TGCAGCGTTACGGGGCCAATGAACACCGGGGAGCTGTTTTTT.

This clonotype was seen ten or more times. One end of the junction varies from germline; a read error may be responsible. This chain joins TRBV7-7 and TRBJ2-5; D is undetermined. The CDR3 is made up of 14 amino acids. Germline loops: CDR1 SSHAT, CDR2 FNYEAQ (reference sequence). The CDR3 here is CASSLTGYQETQYF. The CDR3, as DNA: TGTGCTAGCAGTCTCACCGGGTACCAAGAGACCCAGTACTTC.

This clonotype appeared many times. V and J are TRBV12-3 or TRBV12-4 and TRBJ1-4; no firm D call. This CDR3 contains 12 residues. Trimming took off 2 bases at V and 10 bases at J, with 8 bases between the two ends. In DNA form, the CDR3 reads TGTGCCAGCAGTTTAACCGGTAGAAAACTGTTTTTT. Its translation: CASSLTGRKLFF.

Many counts were recorded for this clonotype. The CDR3 DNA reads as TGTGCCAGCAGTTCTCGACAGGGGGATGAGCAGTTCTTC. Encoded protein: CASSSRQGDEQFF. The V call is TRBV28, the J call TRBJ2-1; 9 positions match TRBD1. V shed 4 bases and J 8 bases; nucleotides not matched to a gene: 3. CDR3 length equals 13 residues. Germline V gene sequence: CDR1 MDHEN, CDR2 SYDVKM. Full variable domain (outside the CDR3, taken from reference TRBV28 and TRBJ2-1): DVKVTQSSRYLVKRTGEKVFLECVQDMDHENMFWYRQDPGLGLRLIYFSYDVKMKEKGDIPEGYSVSREKKERFSLILESASTNQTSMYLCASSSRQGDEQFFGPGTRLTVL.

This clonotype showed up many times. J is TRBJ1-2 and V is TRBV28, with D possibly matching TRBD1 (5 bases). This CDR3 has 14 amino acids. Looked up from germline, CDR1 is MDHEN and CDR2 is SYDVKM. Trimming pared 3 bases from V and 8 bases from J, leaving 16 bases between. Here the CDR3 reads CASSLSGRVEGYTF. CDR3 nucleotides: TGTGCCAGCAGTTTGTCGGGCAGGGTCGAAGGCTACACCTTC.

This clonotype was detected many times. The chain joins TRBV2 to TRBJ2-1; D is uncertain. V lost 7 bases and J 5 bases, leaving 12 bases between the germline ends. Germline V gene lookup returns CDR1 SNHLY and CDR2 FYNNEI. This CDR3 comprises 13 residues. CDR3: CASNLPENNEQFF. In nucleotides, the CDR3 is TGTGCCAGCAACCTTCCGGAAAACAATGAGCAGTTCTTC.

This clonotype came up many times. The chain uses TRBV28 and TRBJ2-2; D uncertain. Trimming removed 1 base at V and 7 bases at J, with 7 bases between. Germline V gene sequence: CDR1 MDHEN, CDR2 SYDVKM. This CDR3 has 13 residues. The CDR3 DNA sequence: TGTGCCAGCAGTTTATTATTCGACGGGGAGCTGTTTTTT. Protein sequence: CASSLLFDGELFF. The full variable domain, in which reference TRBV28 and TRBJ2-2 provide the parts outside the CDR3, is DVKVTQSSRYLVKRTGEKVFLECVQDMDHENMFWYRQDPGLGLRLIYFSYDVKMKEKGDIPEGYSVSREKKERFSLILESASTNQTSMYLCASSLLFDGELFFGEGSRLTVL.